This entry concerns a single T cell receptor beta chain. The entry originates in a study of cytomegalovirus exposure and HLA in healthy donors. PCR involved 60 Vbeta and 13 Jbeta primers. TCRdb's copy holds only in-frame clones and misses some; the assay was immunoSEQ multiplex PCR. This table holds 180,000 or so clones, over 60% found once. The V gene end was trimmed by 3 bases and the J gene end by 7 bases; junction bases not matched to a gene: 9. Germline V gene sequence: CDR1 SEHNR, CDR2 FQNEAQ (reference sequence). The CDR3 is 14 amino acids. All donors participated as healthy donors of bone marrow.

The chain carries TRBV7-9 and TRBJ2-7, with 7 positions matching TRBD1. This TCR was recovered from a woman in her forties or fifties in good health and CMV-seronegative. The sequenced material came from PBMCs. CDR3 nucleotides: TGTGCCAGCAGCTTTATAACAGGGGCTCGGGAGCAGTACTTC. It yields the protein CASSFITGAREQYF.